This T cell receptor beta chain was recovered during a study of CD8 T cells in Susac syndrome. TEMRA cells were FACS-enriched, while CD8+ and CD4+ T cells were negatively isolated. Random hexamers were used to reverse transcribe the RNA input (about 0.5 to 1 ug). Each CDR3 protein is one row after TCRdb ran MiXCR on the immunoSEQ multiplex PCR reads. The sample contains under 55,000 distinct CDR3 sequences, 93% of which appear only once. Sequenced: CD8+ T cells from PBMCs. The receptor was isolated from a human donor with multiple sclerosis.

The CDR3 protein is CASSEGQGAGEQYF. DNA for the CDR3: TGTGCCAGCAGTGAAGGCCAGGGGGCGGGTGAGCAGTACTTC. The chain recombines TRBV2 with TRBJ2-7, with 8 bases matching TRBD1. The germline V gene has CDR1 SNHLY and CDR2 FYNNEI. This CDR3 contains 14 residues. Trimming removed 1 base from V and 7 bases from J; junction bases left unmatched: 6.